Presented here are 17 T cell receptor beta chains from one specimen sequenced in a study of blood T cell repertoires in COVID-19. Assay: immunoSEQ multiplex PCR; the TCRdb copy retains only in-frame clones and omits some. In the table there are some 290,000 clones, roughly 90% of which are singletons. The source material was peripheral blood. The receptors derive from a woman aged 25 to 39 with COVID-19, enrolled during active disease.

The chain links TRBV19 to TRBJ1-1; TRBD1 agrees at 12 bases. The J segment lost 1 base and the V segment lost 9 bases, leaving 9 bases of the junction unmatched. The CDR3 extends over 16 amino acids. Germline CDR1 LNHDA, CDR2 SQIVND (reference sequence). The CDR3 reads CASSSGQGAWNTEAFF. CDR3 bases: TGTGCCAGCTCATCGGGACAGGGGGCATGGAACACTGAAGCTTTCTTT.

V is TRBV6-5 and J is TRBJ1-2; D remains ambiguous. Trimming took 7 bases from V and 4 from J, leaving 16 bases between them. This CDR3 is 14 amino acids long. Germline V gives CDR1 MNHEY, CDR2 SVGAGI. In nucleotides, the CDR3 is TGTGCCAGCACCCACCGCGGCGGCAGCTATGGCTACACCTTC. The encoded protein is CASTHRGGSYGYTF.

The chain couples TRBV11-2 to TRBJ2-5; D remains unclear. With 1 base removed from V and 2 bases from J, the gap between germline ends came to 5 bases. The CDR3 is 13 residues long. CDR1 is SGHAT, CDR2 FQNNGV, per germline. The CDR3, as DNA: TGTGCCAGCAGCTTAGCGGTACAAGAGACCCAGTACTTC. Translating gives CASSLAVQETQYF.

The CDR3 loop is CASSPKGRARETQYF. The DNA for the CDR3 is TGTGCCAGCAGCCCGAAGGGCAGGGCCAGGGAGACCCAGTACTTC. This chain uses TRBV5-4 with TRBJ2-5; TRBD1 might be the D (5 bases). This CDR3 region has 15 residues. V lost 4 bases, J lost 5 bases, and 18 bases lay in between. The germline V gene encodes CDR1 SGHNT and CDR2 YYREEE (reference sequence).

The chain combines TRBV5-1 with TRBJ2-1; TRBD2 aligns across 8 bases. Germline V gene data show CDR1 as SGHRS and CDR2 as YFSETQ. V gave up 0 bases and J gave up 3 bases; unmatched junction bases: 2. This CDR3 contains 15 residues. CDR3 sequence: CASSLDTSGYNEQFF. CDR3 sequence (DNA): TGCGCCAGCAGCTTGGATACTAGCGGCTACAATGAGCAGTTCTTC. The full variable domain, rest sourced from reference TRBV5-1 and TRBJ2-1, is KAGVTQTPRYLIKTRGQQVTLSCSPISGHRSVSWYQQTPGQGLQFLFEYFSETQRNKGNFPGRFSGRQFSNSRSEMNVSTLELGDSALYLCASSLDTSGYNEQFFGPGTRLTVL.

This chain's CDR3 is CASSREVDGELFF. The CDR3, as DNA: TGTGCCAGCAGTCGGGAGGTTGACGGGGAGCTGTTTTTT. This rearrangement joins TRBV28 to TRBJ2-2, with TRBD2 matching over 7 bases. The germline CDR1 and CDR2 sequences are MDHEN and SYDVKM. This CDR3 is built from 13 residues. The V and J ends lost 5 bases and 7 bases, in that order; junction bases with no gene match: 4.

J is TRBJ2-5 and V is TRBV6-5, with TRBD1 matching over 8 bases. The V gene end was trimmed by 6 bases and the J gene end by 3 bases; junction bases not matched to a gene: 9. The germline gives CDR1 MNHEY, CDR2 SVGAGI. The CDR3 extends over 15 amino acids. CDR3 residues: CASSSRRTGKETQYF. CDR3 sequence (DNA): TGTGCCAGCAGCTCACGAAGGACAGGGAAAGAGACCCAGTACTTC.

The gene calls are TRBV14 and TRBJ2-4; maybe TRBD2 (6 bases). V lost 0 bases, J lost 8 bases, and 20 bases lay in between. From germline, CDR1 is SGHDN and CDR2 FVKESK. This CDR3 is 17 amino acids long. This CDR3 reads CASSQDWPPLPGDIQYF. CDR3 in DNA: TGTGCCAGCAGCCAAGATTGGCCTCCTTTGCCGGGGGACATTCAGTACTTC.

V and J are TRBV14 and TRBJ1-1, with D perhaps TRBD1 (5 bases). Trimming took 2 bases from V and 0 from J, leaving 7 bases between them. The CDR3 is made up of 14 amino acids. Per the germline V gene, CDR1 is SGHDN and CDR2 is FVKESK. CDR3 sequence reads: CASSQWGLNTEAFF. CDR3 in DNA: TGTGCCAGCAGCCAATGGGGCCTGAACACTGAAGCTTTCTTT.

V gene TRBV15 combines with J gene TRBJ2-2, with TRBD2 matching over 9 bases. Germline values: CDR1 LNHNV, CDR2 YYDKDF (reference sequence). Trimming removed 6 bases from V and 0 bases from J; junction bases left unmatched: 2. The CDR3 is 15 residues long. In nucleotides, the CDR3 is TGTGCCACCAGTAGCGGGGGCGCGAACACCGGGGAGCTGTTTTTT. This codes for CATSSGGANTGELFF.

The gene calls are TRBV29-1 and TRBJ1-1, with a tentative D call TRBD1 (5 bases). CDR1 is SQVTM and CDR2 is ANQGSEA in the germline V gene. The CDR3 extends over 12 amino acids. The ends were cut back, 4 bases at V and 4 bases at J, with 10 bases in the middle. The CDR3 sequence is CSVVGEGTEAFF. The DNA for the CDR3 is TGCAGCGTTGTAGGGGAGGGCACTGAAGCTTTCTTT.

The rearrangement joins TRBV12-3 or TRBV12-4 to TRBJ1-2; D remains ambiguous. V lost 8 bases to trimming and J lost 2 bases, with 12 bases between them. The CDR3 contains 13 residues. The CDR3 DNA reads as TGTGCCAGCCAAGAAGAGGCGAACTATGGCTACACCTTC. It is translated as CASQEEANYGYTF.

This rearrangement joins TRBV2 to TRBJ1-1; 10 positions match TRBD1. Trimming took 8 bases from V and 0 from J; bases not matched to a gene: 9. The length of the CDR3 is 16 residues. Per the germline V gene, CDR1 is SNHLY and CDR2 is FYNNEI. In DNA, the CDR3 is TGTGCCAGCGAGACAGGGGGCTACCTCATGAACACTGAAGCTTTCTTT. Protein sequence: CASETGGYLMNTEAFF.

V usage is TRBV30 and J usage is TRBJ2-7, with D maybe TRBD2 (6 bases). V lost 1 base and J lost 3, with 13 bases in between. CDR3 length equals 14 residues. Germline CDR1 and CDR2: GTSNPN and SVGIG (reference sequence). This CDR3 is CAWSGGFSGYEQYF. The CDR3 DNA reads as TGTGCCTGGAGTGGGGGGTTTAGCGGCTACGAGCAGTACTTC.

The chain is built from TRBV18 and TRBJ2-1, with 7 bases aligning to TRBD1. The germline V gene has CDR1 KGHSH and CDR2 LQKENI. The CDR3 has 14 amino acids. V lost 3 bases, J lost 5 bases, and 4 bases stayed unmatched. The CDR3 spells CASSPLQGNNEQFF. The CDR3 bases are TGTGCCAGCTCACCCTTACAGGGGAACAATGAGCAGTTCTTC. Supplemented by reference TRBV18 and TRBJ2-1, the full variable domain reads NAGVMQNPRHLVRRRGQEARLRCSPMKGHSHVYWYRQLPEEGLKFMVYLQKENIIDESGMPKERFSAEFPKEGPSILRIQQVVRGDSAAYFCASSPLQGNNEQFFGPGTRLTVL.

The chain uses TRBV10-3 and TRBJ1-1; no firm D call. The CDR3 runs to 13 residues. The V end lost 7 bases, the J end lost 0 bases, and 9 bases lay between the germline ends. Germline V gives CDR1 ENHRY, CDR2 SYGVKD. The CDR3 DNA reads as TGTGCCATCATGGGGAGATTGAACACTGAAGCTTTCTTT. Its translation is CAIMGRLNTEAFF.

This chain connects TRBV2 to TRBJ1-2, with D uncertain. The CDR3 runs 14 residues. Per germline, CDR1 SNHLY and CDR2 FYNNEI. Trimming shortened V by 5 bases and J by 5 bases, and 15 bases separated the two germline ends. The DNA for the CDR3 is TGTGCCAGCAGTCCACCGGGAGTGATTTATGGCTACACCTTC. Translating it yields CASSPPGVIYGYTF.